This TCR beta chain emerged from a study of T cells in Graves' hyperthyroidism and ophthalmopathy (dated by TCRdb to the late 2010s). A note on the overall study: Peripheral blood was sampled at the time of initial diagnosis, prior to any treatment. To identify distinguishing TCR V-J signatures, a discovery cohort of some 99 patients was used, comprising some 45 with Graves' ophthalmopathy and approximately 58 with stable Graves' hyperthyroidism. Prospective prediction of ophthalmopathy was tested in an independent validation cohort of fewer than 20 hyperthyroidism patients and approximately 17 patients who later progressed to ophthalmopathy. The approximately 90 discovery patients were divided at random into training and test sets in a 7:3 ratio. In about 6 Graves' hyperthyroidism patients, the study also compared T-cell repertoires from thyroid tissue with T-cell repertoires from blood. Once sampling was done, hyperthyroidism patients were given methimazole at a starting dose of 30 mg daily, whereas ophthalmopathy patients were given high-dose intravenous methylprednisolone. The paper describes TCR Vbeta CDR3 sequencing of about 140 peripheral blood samples, made up of roughly 45 ophthalmopathy patients, around 78 hyperthyroidism patients and about 17 progressor patients. Broad study findings and their caveats: In validation, the model predicted progression to ophthalmopathy a median of approximately 6.3 months before onset, with about 67% sensitivity and around 76% specificity. Most expanded thyroid clonotypes (frequency above 0.001) were also found in blood, which suggests that blood repertoires may mirror thyroid immune responses. Ophthalmopathy was separated from stable hyperthyroidism by a 13 V-J signature model, with around 88% sensitivity and roughly 84% specificity obtained in cross-validation and 80%/75% obtained in testing. No statistical method was used to fix the sample size in advance, and group allocation was not hidden from the investigators.

Many counts were recorded for this clonotype. Its antigen remains unidentified. Base quality data are lacking; no much larger clone is found one base away. Based on the germline V gene, the CDR1 and CDR2 sequences are SGHAT and FQNNGV. CDR3 length: 15 amino acids, cysteine to phenylalanine. The sequence is cut down to CDR3 DNA, 45 bases in frame from base 1. At the junction V is shortened by 1 base and J by 7 bases, with 14 bases in between. Moderately to severely active disease, a Clinical Activity Score of at least 3, a NOSPECS grade of at least 4, and a duration under 3 months were present in ophthalmopathy patients. Any patient with an uncontrolled infection, another autoimmune disease, pregnancy or lactation was excluded. Diagnoses were based on clinical symptoms, serum thyroxine and TRAb, thyroid ultrasound and orbital computed tomography. Ficoll-Paque density gradient centrifugation was used to isolate PBMCs from around 10 ml of fresh peripheral blood. Total RNA was extracted with Trizol reagent, and quality was checked on an Agilent 2100 Bioanalyzer.

The TCR beta CDR3 regions were amplified from the RNA transcripts. The first round of RT-PCR for the TCR CDR3 was performed with the HTBI primer set and the Qiagen OneStep RT-PCR kit. A second multiplex PCR round built the libraries, followed by size selection and purification. Paired-end sequencing of the libraries was performed with 100 bp reads on an Illumina HiSeq2000. The authors' pipeline ran thus. SOAPnuke was used to process the raw data, removing reads that contained adapters or uncalled bases, had a mean Phred below 15, or lacked an exact match to the constant primer or identifier. High-quality paired reads were merged with COPE v1.2.5, and unique nucleotide sequences were defined as clonotypes. MiTCR v1.1 was used to align clonotypes to the IMGT TRBV, TRBD and TRBJ reference segments. The analysis included only V-J combinations with a frequency above 0.0001, which together covered over 98% of the repertoires. A TCS score was defined as the ratio of F50 (clonal expansion) to E x V (chaos), with BLOSUM62-based TCRdist applied between CDR3 peptides within each V-J. Welch's t-statistics and random forest reduced roughly 530 V-J features to 10 to 15, which were used in a naive Bayes classifier (R e1071). In-frame beta chains were kept once TCRdb had trimmed the public reads at Q25 with fastp and called clones with MiXCR. Duplicate CDR3 protein sequences are folded into a single record with the most common DNA and genes. The V and J calls and clone size come from TCRdb's table, not from the authors' own analysis. For this sample there are 620,000 or so distinct CDR3 sequences; approximately 14% appear just once. Around an eighth of the sample is held by the ten biggest clonotypes.

The receptor's source is a woman aged 45-65 years with Graves' ophthalmopathy. Here the chain combines TRBV11-2 and TRBJ2-1; the best D guess is TRBD2, with 6 bases matching. The sample was blood. The CDR3 amino acid sequence is: CASSLGGLSRNEQFF. The DNA sequence is as follows: TGTGCCAGCAGCTTAGGGGGACTCTCTCGGAATGAGCAGTTCTTC.